This TCR beta chain emerged from a study of neurological immune-mediated disorders (dated by TCRdb to the late 2010s). About the investigation overall: Among the roughly 34 multiple sclerosis patients, relapsing-remitting MS was present in around 31 and secondary progressive MS was present in 3. Peripheral blood TCR-beta repertoires from patients with HTLV-I-associated myelopathy (HAM/TSP), patients with multiple sclerosis, and healthy controls were compared in the study using UMI-based sequencing. Alongside PBMC samples, the set of 80 to 130 TCR-beta libraries contained longitudinal samples, technical triplicates, and paired CD4+ and CD8+ T-cell subsets that had been sorted. The cohort included about 70 subjects: some 15 with HAM/TSP, some 34 with multiple sclerosis, and roughly 20 healthy controls. Study-wide conclusions, independent of this receptor: TCR clonal expansion was highest in HAM/TSP patients and lowest in MS patients, with MS patients falling below even healthy controls. The MS cluster was not associated with any clinical or MRI features, and the authors stated that larger cohorts are needed. No identical CDR3 amino acid sequences were found to be shared among expanded clones across subjects, suggesting that TCR-beta repertoires were private in all groups. In a phylogenetic analysis, the repertoires of 18 out of 34 MS patients fell into a single cluster of related CDR3 sequences, pointing to a possible signature at the repertoire level.

Libraries from unsorted PBMCs were made from 2 million PBMCs kept in RNAlater at -80 degrees C until RNA extraction. Multiple sclerosis patients were enrolled in a US clinical protocol evaluating disease progression by magnetic resonance imaging. Peripheral blood was subjected to Ficoll-Hypaque density gradient centrifugation to isolate PBMCs, which were then cryopreserved in liquid nitrogen. This clonotype was detected ten times or more. There is no known antigen for this receptor. Nothing much larger sits one base from this clone, and base qualities are not available. cDNA was synthesized by template-switch 5'RACE using a primer with a 10-nucleotide random unique molecular identifier that tagged each TCR transcript. Over 170 million TCR-beta sequences, covering 15-18 subjects, were produced in each sequencing run. Total RNA was extracted with the RNeasy kit. TCR-beta VDJ regions were amplified with primers for the TCR constant region and the 5'RACE anchor, using the KAPA Real-time Library Amplification kit. A first PCR added sample indexes and Illumina adaptors, and a second PCR then raised library yield. After Ampure bead purification, the TCR product of roughly 650 bp was size-selected on a 2% E-gel SizeSelection system. Library quality was checked on a Bioanalyzer, concentration was measured with Qubit, and libraries were quantified with the Kapa Library Quantification kit before pooling. Libraries were sequenced paired-end 2 x 150 bp on an Illumina HiSeq 2500. To increase sequence diversity, roughly 24-32% phiX was spiked into each library pool. The original pipeline was this. Quality-filtered reads were processed with the UMI-based MiGEC pipeline, which removed over 75% of raw TCR sequences during error correction. IMGT germline references were used for alignment of VDJ genes, and clonotypes were defined by a unique CDR3 amino acid sequence together with V-J genes. Clonal expansion, Shannon diversity and CDR3 relatedness (CalcPairwiseDistances, ClusterSamples) were evaluated with VDJtools, and phylogenetic trees were built with CLCbio workbench. Using coefficient-of-variation modelling across technical triplicates, the study counted a clone as expanded if it had at least 8 unique UMIs. TCRdb trimmed public reads at Q25 via fastp, called clones via MiXCR and kept in-frame beta chains. Rows are unified per CDR3 protein, each entry keeping the most common DNA and genes. The V and J calls, along with clone size, are taken from TCRdb and not from the paper's own processing. The sample includes approximately 100,000 distinct CDR3 sequences, with around 3.4% observed a single time. The ten largest clones add up to around 6% of the sample.

A distance of 9 bases separates the germline ends of V and J, which lose 0 bases and 0 bases respectively. From a lookup of the germline V gene (reference sequence), CDR1 and CDR2 are DFQATT and SNEGSKA. The CDR3, from cysteine to phenylalanine, totals 15 residues. Only the CDR3 portion is preserved as DNA: 45 bases, with reading frame beginning at the first base. The material sequenced was PBMCs. The receptor's source is a young woman with multiple sclerosis. Recombination linked TRBV20-1 to TRBJ2-1; a confident D gene designation cannot be given. The DNA reads TGCAGTGCTAGAGATTTTGCGAGCTCCTACAATGAGCAGTTCTTC. The resulting protein is CSARDFASSYNEQFF.